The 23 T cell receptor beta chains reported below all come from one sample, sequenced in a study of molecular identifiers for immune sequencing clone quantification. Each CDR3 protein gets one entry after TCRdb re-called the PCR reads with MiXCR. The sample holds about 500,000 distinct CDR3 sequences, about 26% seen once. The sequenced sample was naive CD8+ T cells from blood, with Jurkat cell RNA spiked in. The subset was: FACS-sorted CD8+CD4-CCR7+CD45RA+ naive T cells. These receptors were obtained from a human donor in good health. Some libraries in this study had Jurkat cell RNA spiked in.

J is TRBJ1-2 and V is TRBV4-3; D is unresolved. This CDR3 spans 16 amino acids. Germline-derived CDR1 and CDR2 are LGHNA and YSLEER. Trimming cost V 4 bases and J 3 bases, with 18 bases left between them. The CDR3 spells CASSPSSHATYYGYTF. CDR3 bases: TGCGCCAGCAGCCCCTCCTCGCACGCTACTTACTATGGCTACACCTTC.

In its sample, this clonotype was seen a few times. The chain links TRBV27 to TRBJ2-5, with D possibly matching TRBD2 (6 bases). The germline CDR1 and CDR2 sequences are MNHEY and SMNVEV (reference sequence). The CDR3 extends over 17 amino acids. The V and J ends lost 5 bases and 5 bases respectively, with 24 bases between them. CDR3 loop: CASSPRRGRAFWETQYF. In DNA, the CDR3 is TGTGCCAGCAGTCCAAGGAGGGGCAGGGCGTTTTGGGAGACCCAGTACTTC.

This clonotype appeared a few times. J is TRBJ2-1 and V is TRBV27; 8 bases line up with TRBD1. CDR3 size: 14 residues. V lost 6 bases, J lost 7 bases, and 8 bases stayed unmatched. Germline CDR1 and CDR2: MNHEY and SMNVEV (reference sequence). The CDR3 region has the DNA TGTGCCAGCAGCTGGGGCAGGGGGCTTAATGAGCAGTTCTTC. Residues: CASSWGRGLNEQFF.

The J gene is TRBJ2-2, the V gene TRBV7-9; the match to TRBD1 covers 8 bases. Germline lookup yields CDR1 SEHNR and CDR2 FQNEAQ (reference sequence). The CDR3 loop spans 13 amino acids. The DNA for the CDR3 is TGTGCGTGGGACAGGCAGAACACCGGGGAGCTGTTTTTT. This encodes CAWDRQNTGELFF.

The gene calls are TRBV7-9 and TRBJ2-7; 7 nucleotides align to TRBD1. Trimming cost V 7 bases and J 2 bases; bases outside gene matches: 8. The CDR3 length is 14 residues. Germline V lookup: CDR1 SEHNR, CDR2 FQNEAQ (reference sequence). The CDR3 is CASILGTVTYEQYF. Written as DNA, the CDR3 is TGTGCCAGCATCCTCGGGACAGTTACCTACGAGCAGTACTTC. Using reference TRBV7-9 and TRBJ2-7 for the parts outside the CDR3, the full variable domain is DTGVSQNPRHKITKRGQNVTFRCDPISEHNRLYWYRQTLGQGPEFLTYFQNEAQLEKSRLLSDRFSAERPKGSFSTLEIQRTEQGDSAMYLCASILGTVTYEQYFGPGTRLTVT.

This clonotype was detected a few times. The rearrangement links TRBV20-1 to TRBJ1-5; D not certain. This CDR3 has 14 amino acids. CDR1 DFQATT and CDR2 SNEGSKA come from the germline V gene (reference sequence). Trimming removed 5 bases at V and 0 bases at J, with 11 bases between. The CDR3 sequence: CSAYSGDSNQPQHF. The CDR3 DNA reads TGCAGTGCTTATTCAGGAGATAGCAATCAGCCCCAGCATTTT.

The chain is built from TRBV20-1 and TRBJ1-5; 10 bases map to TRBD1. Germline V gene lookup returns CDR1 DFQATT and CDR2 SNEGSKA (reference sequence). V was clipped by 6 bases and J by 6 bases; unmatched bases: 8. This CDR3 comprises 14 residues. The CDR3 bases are TGCAGTGCCGCCGGGACAGGGGTTTTTCAGCCCCAGCATTTT. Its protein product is CSAAGTGVFQPQHF.

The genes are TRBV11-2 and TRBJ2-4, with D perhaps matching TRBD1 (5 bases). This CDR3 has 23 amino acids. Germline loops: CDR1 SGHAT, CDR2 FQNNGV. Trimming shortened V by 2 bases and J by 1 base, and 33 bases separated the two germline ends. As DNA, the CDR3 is TGTGCCAGCAGCTTAATCTTACCCCGATCCCGGAGCCAGGGCCGACCGGCCAAAAACATTCAGTACTTC. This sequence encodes CASSLILPRSRSQGRPAKNIQYF.

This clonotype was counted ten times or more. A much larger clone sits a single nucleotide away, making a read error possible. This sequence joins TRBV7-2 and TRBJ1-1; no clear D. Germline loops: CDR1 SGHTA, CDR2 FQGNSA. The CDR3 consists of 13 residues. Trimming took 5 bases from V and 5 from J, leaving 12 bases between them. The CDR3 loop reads CASSRLGLTEAFF. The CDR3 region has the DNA TGTGCCAGCAGCCGTTTGGGGTTGACTGAAGCTTTCTTT.

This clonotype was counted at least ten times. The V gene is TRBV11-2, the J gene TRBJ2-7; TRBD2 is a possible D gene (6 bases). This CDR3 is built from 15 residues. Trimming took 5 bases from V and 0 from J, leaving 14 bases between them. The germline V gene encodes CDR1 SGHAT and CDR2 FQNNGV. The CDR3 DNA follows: TGTGCCAGCAGCCCGGGACTCGGTTCCTCCTACGAGCAGTACTTC. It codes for CASSPGLGSSYEQYF.

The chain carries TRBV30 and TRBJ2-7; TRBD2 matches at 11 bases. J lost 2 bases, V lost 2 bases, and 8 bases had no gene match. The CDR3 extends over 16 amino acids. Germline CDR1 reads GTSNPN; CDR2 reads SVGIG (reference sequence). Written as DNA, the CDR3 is TGTGCCTGGAGTACATACTTTAGCGGGAGGGCCTACGAGCAGTACTTC. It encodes CAWSTYFSGRAYEQYF.

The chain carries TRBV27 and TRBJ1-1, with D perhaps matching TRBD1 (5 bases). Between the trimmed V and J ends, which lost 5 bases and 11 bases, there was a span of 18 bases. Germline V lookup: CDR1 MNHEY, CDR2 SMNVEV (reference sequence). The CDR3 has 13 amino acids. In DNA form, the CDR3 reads TGTGCCAGCAGTACCCAGTCTGGGACGAGGGCTTTCTTT. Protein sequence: CASSTQSGTRAFF.

The CDR3 protein is CASSESIYEQYF. For the CDR3, the DNA is TGCGCCAGCAGTGAGTCAATCTACGAGCAGTACTTC. The chain uses TRBV10-2 and TRBJ2-7, with D unclear. Germline lookup yields CDR1 WSHSY and CDR2 SAAADI. This CDR3 is 12 amino acids long. Trimming shortened V by 0 bases and J by 3 bases, and 3 bases separated the two germline ends.

The CDR3 bases are TGTGCCAGTAGTATAGTTCTGTCGGCAGATACGCAGTATTTT. As protein: CASSIVLSADTQYF. V is TRBV19 and J is TRBJ2-3, with D unresolved. Trimming left V 1 base short and J 4 bases short, with 9 bases between. The CDR3 totals 14 residues. From germline, CDR1 is LNHDA and CDR2 SQIVND (reference sequence).

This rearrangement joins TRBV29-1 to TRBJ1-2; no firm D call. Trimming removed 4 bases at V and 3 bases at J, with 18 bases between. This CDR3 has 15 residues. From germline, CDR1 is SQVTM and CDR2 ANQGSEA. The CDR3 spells CSVGEWERRYYGYTF. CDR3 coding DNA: TGCAGCGTTGGAGAATGGGAGCGGCGGTACTATGGCTACACCTTC.

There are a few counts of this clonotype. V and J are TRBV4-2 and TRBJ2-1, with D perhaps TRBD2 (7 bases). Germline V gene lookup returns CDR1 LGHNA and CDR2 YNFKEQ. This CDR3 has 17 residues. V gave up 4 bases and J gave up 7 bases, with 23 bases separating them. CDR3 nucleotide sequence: TGTGCCAGCAGCCCGGAGGGGGGGGGGCTGGTCCCGAATGAGCAGTTCTTC. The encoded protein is CASSPEGGGLVPNEQFF.

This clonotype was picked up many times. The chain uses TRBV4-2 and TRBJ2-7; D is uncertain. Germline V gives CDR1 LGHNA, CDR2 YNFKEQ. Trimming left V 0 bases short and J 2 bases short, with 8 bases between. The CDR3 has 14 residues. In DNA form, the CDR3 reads TGTGCCAGCAGCCAAGAACCAGGTCCCTACGAGCAGTACTTC. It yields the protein CASSQEPGPYEQYF.

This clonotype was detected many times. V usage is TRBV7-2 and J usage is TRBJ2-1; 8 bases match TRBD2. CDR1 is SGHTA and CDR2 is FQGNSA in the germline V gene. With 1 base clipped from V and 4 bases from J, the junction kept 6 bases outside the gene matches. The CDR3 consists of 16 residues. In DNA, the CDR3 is TGTGCCAGCAGCTTAGTGGCGGGAGGACCTTACAATGAGCAGTTCTTC. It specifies CASSLVAGGPYNEQFF.

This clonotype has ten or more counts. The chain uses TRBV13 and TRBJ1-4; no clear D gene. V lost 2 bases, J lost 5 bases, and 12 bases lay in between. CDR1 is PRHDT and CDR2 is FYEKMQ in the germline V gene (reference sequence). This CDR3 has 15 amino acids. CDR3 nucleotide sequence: TGTGCCAGCAGCTTAATGACCGCGGGAAATGAAAAACTGTTTTTT. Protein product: CASSLMTAGNEKLFF.

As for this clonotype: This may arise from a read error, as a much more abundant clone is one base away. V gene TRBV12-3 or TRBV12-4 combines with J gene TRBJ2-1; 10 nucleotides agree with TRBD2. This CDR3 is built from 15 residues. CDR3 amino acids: CASNVAGGHYNEQIF. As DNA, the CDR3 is TGTGCCAGCAATGTAGCGGGGGGCCATTACAATGAGCAGATCTTC.

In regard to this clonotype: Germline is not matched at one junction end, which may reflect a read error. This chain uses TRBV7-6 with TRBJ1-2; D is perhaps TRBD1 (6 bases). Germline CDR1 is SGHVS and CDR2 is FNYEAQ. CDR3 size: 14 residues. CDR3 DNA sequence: TGTGCCTGCAGCACCGGTACAGGGACTTATGGCTACACCTTC. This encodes CACSTGTGTYGYTF.

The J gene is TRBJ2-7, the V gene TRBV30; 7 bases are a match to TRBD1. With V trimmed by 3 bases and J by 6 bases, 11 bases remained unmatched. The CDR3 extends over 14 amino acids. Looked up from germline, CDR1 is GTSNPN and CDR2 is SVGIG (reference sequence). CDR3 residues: CAWRDHIRGFEQYF. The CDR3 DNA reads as TGTGCCTGGAGGGACCACATCAGGGGGTTCGAGCAGTACTTC.

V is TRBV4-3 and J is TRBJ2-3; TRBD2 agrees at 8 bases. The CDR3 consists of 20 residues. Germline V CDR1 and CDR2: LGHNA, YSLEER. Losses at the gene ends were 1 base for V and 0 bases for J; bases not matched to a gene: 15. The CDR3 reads CASSQGSLGSGSTSTDTQYF. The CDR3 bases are TGCGCCAGCAGCCAAGGCTCGTTGGGCAGCGGGAGCACTAGCACAGATACGCAGTATTTT.